This TCR beta chain emerged from a study of long-term antiretroviral therapy in people with HIV. Study-level points and caveats: Upon ART, diversity increased but remained lower than transplant donor controls. Gathering of blood took place between about 2003 and 2018, possibly under older ART regimens. It was observed that HIV repertoires exhibited narrower CDR3 length ranges than controls.

It was in the United States that all participants with HIV were treated. At the survey level, the v3.0 immunoSEQ assay was run. Libraries were prepared by immunoSEQ multiplex PCR; TCRdb keeps only in-frame clonotypes and omits some of them. This sample yields under 40,000 clones, of which roughly 85% are seen a single time; 4.8% belongs to the top ten. CDR3 length equals 13 residues. Germline values: CDR1 SEHNR, CDR2 FQNEAQ (reference sequence). The V end was cut by 1 base, the J end by 5 bases, with 8 bases between. In regard to this clone: Its antigen remains unknown.

This sequence originates from a woman aged 25 to 45 with HIV. V is TRBV7-9 and J is TRBJ2-5; D possibly corresponds to TRBD1 (5 bases). Specimen: unsorted PBMCs, collected 2.7 to 2.9 years before starting antiretroviral therapy. The DNA of the CDR3 is TGTGCCAGCAGCTTAGTAGGGGCGGAGACCCAGTACTTC. Protein product: CASSLVGAETQYF.